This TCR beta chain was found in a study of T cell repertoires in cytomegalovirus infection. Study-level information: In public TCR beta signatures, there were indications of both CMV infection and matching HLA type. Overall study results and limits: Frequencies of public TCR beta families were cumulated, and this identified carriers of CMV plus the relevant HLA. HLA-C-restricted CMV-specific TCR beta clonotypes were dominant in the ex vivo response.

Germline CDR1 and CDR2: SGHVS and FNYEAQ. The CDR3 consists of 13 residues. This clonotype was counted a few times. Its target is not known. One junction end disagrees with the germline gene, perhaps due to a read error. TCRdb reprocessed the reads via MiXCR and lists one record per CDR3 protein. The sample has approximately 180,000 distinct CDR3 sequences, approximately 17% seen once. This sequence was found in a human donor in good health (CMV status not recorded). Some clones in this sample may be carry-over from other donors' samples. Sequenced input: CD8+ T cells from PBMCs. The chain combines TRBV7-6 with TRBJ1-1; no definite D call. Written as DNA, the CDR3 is TGTGCCAGCAGCCTAGCCCCCGGGGCTGAAGCTTTCTTT. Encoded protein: CASSLAPGAEAFF.